This record looks at one T cell receptor (beta chain) sequence and its context. The antigen is unknown. V shed 0 bases, J shed 4 bases, and the junction held 9 bases outside the gene matches. Germline V lookup: CDR1 DFQATT, CDR2 SNEGSKA (reference sequence). This CDR3 spans 16 amino acids. This sample is drawn from a study of CD8 T cells in Susac syndrome. Overall study context: When blood was collected, patients with Susac syndrome were therapy-naive, were taking corticosteroids, or were receiving intravenous immunoglobulin alone. Notes on the study in general: The study acknowledged a relatively small number of individuals in its TCR sequencing and HLA analysis.

An input of roughly 0.45 to 1 ug of RNA was subjected to reverse transcription using random hexamers. immunoSEQ multiplex PCR amplified TCR beta CDR3 across 54 Vbeta, 13 Jbeta. TCRdb re-called the immunoSEQ multiplex PCR reads through MiXCR, storing one row per CDR3 protein. The profile shows 210,000 or so distinct CDR3 sequences, over 90% of them singletons. TCR beta sequencing covered blood CD8+ and CD4+ T cells. This receptor was taken from a human donor with Susac syndrome. Sequenced sample: CD4+ T cells from PBMCs. This chain connects TRBV20-1 to TRBJ1-2; 9 nucleotides align to TRBD1. DNA of the CDR3: TGCAGTGCTAGAGATTTGAGACAGGGGGTTTTCTATGGCTACACCTTC. Translating it yields CSARDLRQGVFYGYTF.